This is a list of T cell receptor beta chains from one sample in a study of siplizumab effects on memory and regulatory T cells. The data were produced by immunoSEQ multiplex PCR, yet TCRdb's version contains in-frame clones alone and is incomplete. The sample includes roughly 56,000 clones, around 97% of them seen just once. Specimen: naive CD8+ T cells sorted from blood. These receptors all stem from a human donor in good health. Both conserved end residues are part of each CDR3. D genes are given only for firm matches. Size is stated for part of the rows, as once, few or many counts, or as a class when the clone is expanded.

V gene: TRBV2
clone size: -
D gene: TRBD1
J gene: TRBJ2-7
CDR3 DNA: TGTGCCAGCAGTGAATATCTGGGACAGGGGGCCTACGAGCAGTACTTC
CDR3 protein: CASSEYLGQGAYEQYF

V gene: TRBV4-1
clone size: -
D gene: TRBD2
J gene: TRBJ2-1
CDR3 DNA: TGCGCCAGCAGCCATTATACTAGCGGGGTAGGTGAGCAGTTCTTC
CDR3 protein: CASSHYTSGVGEQFF

V gene: TRBV29-1
clone size: -
D gene: -
J gene: TRBJ1-2
CDR3 DNA: TGCAGCGTCCCGACGGCCAGCTATGGCTACACCTTC
CDR3 protein: CSVPTASYGYTF

V gene: TRBV7-8
clone size: -
D gene: -
J gene: TRBJ2-7
CDR3 DNA: TGTGCCAGCAGCTACGCGGACAAAGGGAAAGAGCAGTACTTC
CDR3 protein: CASSYADKGKEQYF

V gene: TRBV10-3
clone size: -
D gene: -
J gene: TRBJ2-7
CDR3 DNA: TGTGCCATCGGGAGGTTGTCCAGGAGCTACTACGAGCAGTACTTC
CDR3 protein: CAIGRLSRSYYEQYF

V gene: TRBV25-1
clone size: -
D gene: -
J gene: TRBJ2-2
CDR3 DNA: TGTGCCAGCTCAGGGGGGGACAGGAACACCGGGGAGCTGTTTTTT
CDR3 protein: CASSGGDRNTGELFF

V gene: TRBV7-9
clone size: -
D gene: -
J gene: TRBJ2-7
CDR3 DNA: TGTGCCAGCAGCCCAGGGACGGAGTACGAGCAGTACTTC
CDR3 protein: CASSPGTEYEQYF

V gene: TRBV4-1
clone size: -
D gene: TRBD1
J gene: TRBJ2-3
CDR3 DNA: TGCGCCAGCGGGGGACAGGACTACACAGATACGCAGTATTTT
CDR3 protein: CASGGQDYTDTQYF

V gene: TRBV28
clone size: -
D gene: -
J gene: TRBJ1-1
CDR3 DNA: TGTGCCAGCAGTGTACGGAACACTGAAGCTTTCTTT
CDR3 protein: CASSVRNTEAFF

V gene: TRBV5-5
clone size: -
D gene: -
J gene: TRBJ2-3
CDR3 DNA: TGTGCCAGCAGCTTGGCCCCAAGGGGGACCACAGATACGCAGTATTTT
CDR3 protein: CASSLAPRGTTDTQYF

V gene: TRBV7-9
clone size: -
D gene: TRBD1
J gene: TRBJ2-7
CDR3 DNA: TGTGCCAGCAGCCCGGCGGTAGGGGGCCCCTACGAGCAGTACTTC
CDR3 protein: CASSPAVGGPYEQYF

V gene: TRBV6-1
clone size: -
D gene: TRBD1
J gene: TRBJ2-7
CDR3 DNA: TGTGCCAGCAGACCCAGGGGGCTGAGGTACGAGCAGTACTTC
CDR3 protein: CASRPRGLRYEQYF

V gene: TRBV29-1
clone size: once
D gene: -
J gene: TRBJ1-2
CDR3 DNA: TGCAGCGTTGAACGAACGCCCCCGCTAGACTATGGCTACACCTTC
CDR3 protein: CSVERTPPLDYGYTF

V gene: TRBV6-5
clone size: -
D gene: -
J gene: TRBJ2-7
CDR3 DNA: TGTGCCAGCAGTGACCCCGTGGGGCCCTACTACTTC
CDR3 protein: CASSDPVGPYYF

V gene: TRBV20-1
clone size: -
D gene: -
J gene: TRBJ1-1
CDR3 DNA: TGCAGTGCTCCACTTATCACTGAAGCTTTCTTT
CDR3 protein: CSAPLITEAFF

V gene: TRBV19
clone size: -
D gene: -
J gene: TRBJ2-5
CDR3 DNA: TGTGCCAGTAGCCCTGGACGGAGGGGAGTAAAAGAGACCCAGTACTTC
CDR3 protein: CASSPGRRGVKETQYF

V gene: TRBV10-1
clone size: once
D gene: -
J gene: TRBJ1-1
CDR3 DNA: TGCGCCAGCACTAGGACGGAGAACACTGAAGCTTTCTTT
CDR3 protein: CASTRTENTEAFF

V gene: TRBV10-3
clone size: -
D gene: TRBD1
J gene: TRBJ2-1
CDR3 DNA: TGTGCCATCAGTGGATCGGCAGGGGGTTTTAATGAGCAGTTCTTC
CDR3 protein: CAISGSAGGFNEQFF

V gene: TRBV6-6
clone size: -
D gene: -
J gene: TRBJ2-7
CDR3 DNA: TGTGCCAGCAGTTACCCAGGGGCCTACGAGCAGTACTTC
CDR3 protein: CASSYPGAYEQYF

V gene: TRBV28
clone size: -
D gene: TRBD2
J gene: TRBJ2-1
CDR3 DNA: TGTGCCAGCAGTTGGGGACTAGCGGGAGGGAGCTCCTACAATGAGCAGTTCTTC
CDR3 protein: CASSWGLAGGSSYNEQFF

V gene: TRBV29-1
clone size: -
D gene: -
J gene: TRBJ2-3
CDR3 DNA: TGCAGCGTTGAAGCCGGCAAGCCAGATACGCAGTATTTT
CDR3 protein: CSVEAGKPDTQYF

V gene: TRBV7-7
clone size: -
D gene: -
J gene: TRBJ2-5
CDR3 DNA: TGTGCTAGCAGTCTGAATGTGGATTCTAGGGAGACCCAGTACTTC
CDR3 protein: CASSLNVDSRETQYF

V gene: TRBV2
clone size: -
D gene: -
J gene: TRBJ2-1
CDR3 DNA: TGTGCCAGCTCGGGGGCGCGGGAGTTCTACAATGAGCAGTTCTTC
CDR3 protein: CASSGAREFYNEQFF

V gene: TRBV5-4
clone size: once
D gene: -
J gene: TRBJ2-7
CDR3 DNA: TGTGCCAGCAGCTGGGCCGGCGGAGCCTACGAGCAGTACTTC
CDR3 protein: CASSWAGGAYEQYF

V gene: TRBV19
clone size: -
D gene: TRBD2
J gene: TRBJ2-3
CDR3 DNA: TGTGCCAGTAGTATAGATCGTGGACTAGCTGCCAACACAGATACGCAGTATTTT
CDR3 protein: CASSIDRGLAANTDTQYF

V gene: TRBV16
clone size: -
D gene: -
J gene: TRBJ2-1
CDR3 DNA: TGTGCCAGCAGCCAGGGTTTTAATGAGCAGTTCTTC
CDR3 protein: CASSQGFNEQFF

V gene: TRBV11-1
clone size: -
D gene: TRBD2
J gene: TRBJ2-7
CDR3 DNA: TGTGCCAGCAGCCCTCGTCGGAGCGGGAGCTCCTACGAGCAGTACTTC
CDR3 protein: CASSPRRSGSSYEQYF

V gene: TRBV9
clone size: -
D gene: TRBD1
J gene: TRBJ1-1
CDR3 DNA: TGTGCCAGCAGCGTAGGAGGGACAGGGCAAACTGAAGCTTTCTTT
CDR3 protein: CASSVGGTGQTEAFF

V gene: TRBV13
clone size: -
D gene: TRBD2
J gene: TRBJ2-5
CDR3 DNA: TGTGCCAGCAGCCCCCTAGCGGGAGGTGAGACCCAGTACTTC
CDR3 protein: CASSPLAGGETQYF

V gene: TRBV4-1
clone size: -
D gene: TRBD1
J gene: TRBJ2-5
CDR3 DNA: TGCGCCAGCAGCCACCGGGACAGGGTTCAAGAGACCCAGTACTTC
CDR3 protein: CASSHRDRVQETQYF

V gene: TRBV5-6
clone size: -
D gene: TRBD1
J gene: TRBJ1-2
CDR3 DNA: TGTGCCAGCAGCTTGTTTCAGGGGGAAGGCTACACCTTC
CDR3 protein: CASSLFQGEGYTF

V gene: TRBV28
clone size: -
D gene: TRBD2
J gene: TRBJ2-2
CDR3 DNA: TGTGCCAGCAGGTGGAGTAGCGGGACCACCGGGGAGCTGTTTTTT
CDR3 protein: CASRWSSGTTGELFF

V gene: TRBV7-8
clone size: few
D gene: -
J gene: TRBJ1-5
CDR3 DNA: TGTGCCAGCAGCTTATTGGGAGATCAGCCCCAGCATTTT
CDR3 protein: CASSLLGDQPQHF

V gene: TRBV6-1
clone size: -
D gene: -
J gene: TRBJ1-5
CDR3 DNA: TGTGCCAGCAGTGAAGTTTGGAGGACCAATCAGCCCCAGCATTTT
CDR3 protein: CASSEVWRTNQPQHF

V gene: TRBV7-9
clone size: -
D gene: -
J gene: TRBJ1-3
CDR3 DNA: TGTGCCAGCAGCCCGCCCGTCGGCCAATGGGACTCTGGAAACACCATATATTTT
CDR3 protein: CASSPPVGQWDSGNTIYF

V gene: TRBV21-1
clone size: few
D gene: -
J gene: TRBJ1-1
CDR3 DNA: TGTGCCAGCAGCAAAGGGGGAATGAACACTGAAGCTTTCTTT
CDR3 protein: CASSKGGMNTEAFF

V gene: TRBV5-5
clone size: -
D gene: -
J gene: TRBJ1-1
CDR3 DNA: TGTGCCAGCAGCTTAGGCACTGAAGCTTTCTTT
CDR3 protein: CASSLGTEAFF

V gene: TRBV6-5
clone size: once
D gene: -
J gene: TRBJ1-2
CDR3 DNA: TGTGCCAGCAGTCACAGTGGCTACACCTTC
CDR3 protein: CASSHSGYTF

V gene: TRBV4-1
clone size: -
D gene: -
J gene: TRBJ1-4
CDR3 DNA: TGCGCCAGCAGCCAAGTAAATCCGGAAAAACTGTTTTTT
CDR3 protein: CASSQVNPEKLFF

V gene: TRBV11-3
clone size: -
D gene: TRBD2
J gene: TRBJ2-5
CDR3 DNA: TGTGCCAGCAGCTTAGATCGGCTAGCGGGGGCCCAAGAGACCCAGTACTTC
CDR3 protein: CASSLDRLAGAQETQYF

V gene: TRBV4-1
clone size: once
D gene: -
J gene: TRBJ2-5
CDR3 DNA: TGCGCCAGCAGCCACAGCGGGGAGACCCAGTACTTC
CDR3 protein: CASSHSGETQYF

V gene: TRBV19
clone size: -
D gene: -
J gene: TRBJ2-7
CDR3 DNA: TGTGCCAGTAGTACCTTTTCTGGTGAAGAGCAGTACTTC
CDR3 protein: CASSTFSGEEQYF

V gene: TRBV7-9
clone size: -
D gene: -
J gene: TRBJ2-7
CDR3 DNA: TGTGCCAGCAGCTTAGACTTTCAGGGAACCTACGAGCAGTACTTC
CDR3 protein: CASSLDFQGTYEQYF

V gene: TRBV7-6
clone size: -
D gene: TRBD1
J gene: TRBJ2-5
CDR3 DNA: TGTGCCAGCAGCGGGACAGGGTTAGAGACCCAGTACTTC
CDR3 protein: CASSGTGLETQYF

V gene: TRBV2
clone size: once
D gene: TRBD2
J gene: TRBJ2-6
CDR3 DNA: TGTGCCAGCGTCGGGGGGGCTGGGGCCAACGTCCTGACTTTC
CDR3 protein: CASVGGAGANVLTF

V gene: TRBV6-5
clone size: -
D gene: -
J gene: TRBJ1-2
CDR3 DNA: TGTGCCAGCCAAGGGGGGACCGGGGGGTATGGCTACACCTTC
CDR3 protein: CASQGGTGGYGYTF

V gene: TRBV7-9
clone size: once
D gene: -
J gene: TRBJ1-4
CDR3 DNA: TGTGCCAGCAGCCAACGGACCCCTGAGAACCTTGAAAAACTGTTTTTT
CDR3 protein: CASSQRTPENLEKLFF

V gene: TRBV5-1
clone size: -
D gene: TRBD1
J gene: TRBJ2-7
CDR3 DNA: TGCGCCAGCAGCTTGACAGGGGGCTTCTACGAGCAGTACTTC
CDR3 protein: CASSLTGGFYEQYF